A single sample gave rise to the 30 T cell receptor beta chains below, sequenced in a study of T cell repertoires in cytomegalovirus infection. Each CDR3 protein gets one entry after TCRdb re-called the reads with MiXCR. The table has about 770,000 distinct CDR3 sequences, 29% seen once. No antigen is known for these receptors. The sequencing used cultured CD8+ T cells from PBMCs, collected from culture after CMV antigen stimulation. These receptors originate from a human donor in good health (CMV status not recorded). Some clones in this sample may be carry-over from other donors' samples.

The chain uses TRBV5-4 and TRBJ1-6, with D uncertain. Trimming left V 2 bases short and J 8 bases short, with 11 bases between. The V gene's germline CDR1 is SGHNT and CDR2 YYREEE (reference sequence). The CDR3 totals 14 residues. The CDR3 bases are TGTGCCAGCAGCTTCTTCAGCCTGGATTCACCCCTCCACTTT. Its protein product is CASSFFSLDSPLHF.

This sequence joins TRBV10-3 and TRBJ2-6, with D perhaps matching TRBD1 (6 bases). The CDR3 is 18 residues long. V shed 6 bases and J shed 0 bases, with 18 bases lying between them. Germline V gene data show CDR1 as ENHRY and CDR2 as SYGVKD. Here the CDR3 reads CAIRNTGSANSGANVLTF. The CDR3 nucleotides are TGTGCCATCAGAAATACAGGGTCCGCTAACTCTGGGGCCAACGTCCTGACTTTC.

The V and J genes are TRBV6-1 and TRBJ1-1; TRBD1 matches at 8 bases. V was clipped by 6 bases and J by 11 bases; unmatched bases: 14. The length of the CDR3 is 14 residues. CDR1 is MNHNS and CDR2 is SASEGT in the germline V gene. CDR3 protein: CASSSGQDGMVAFF. The CDR3 DNA is TGTGCCAGCAGCTCGGGACAGGACGGGATGGTGGCTTTCTTT.

This clonotype was picked up many times. The rearrangement joins TRBV7-8 to TRBJ1-2, with a weak D call TRBD1 (5 bases). CDR1 and CDR2 from the germline V gene are SGHVS and FQNEAQ. The CDR3 runs 15 residues. The V end lost 4 bases, the J end lost 4 bases, and 16 bases lay between the germline ends. The CDR3 DNA is TGTGCCAGCAGCTCGCGACAGCTCCTTACCTATGGCTACACCTTC. Protein sequence: CASSSRQLLTYGYTF.

This clonotype was seen only a few times. The J gene is TRBJ2-3, the V gene TRBV5-1; D may correspond to TRBD1 or TRBD2 (6 bases each). This CDR3 contains 16 residues. V dropped 0 bases and J dropped 6 bases, with 17 bases sitting between them. Germline V gene lookup returns CDR1 SGHRS and CDR2 YFSETQ. The CDR3 here is CASSLAGGRVMDTQYF. CDR3 sequence (DNA): TGCGCCAGCAGCTTGGCCGGGGGCAGGGTGATGGATACGCAGTATTTT.

This clonotype was observed a few times. The chain links TRBV12-3 or TRBV12-4 to TRBJ2-2; TRBD1 matches at 7 bases. CDR3 length: 16 amino acids. J gave up 2 bases and V 6 bases, and 9 bases lay outside the gene matches. This CDR3 is CASSPYGTANTGELFF. The DNA for the CDR3 is TGTGCCAGCAGCCCCTACGGGACAGCCAACACCGGGGAGCTGTTTTTT.

The chain couples TRBV5-1 to TRBJ1-5; the D gene is possibly TRBD1 (5 bases). The germline V gene has CDR1 SGHRS and CDR2 YFSETQ. V was cut by 5 bases and J by 4 bases, with 16 bases left in between. This CDR3 has 15 amino acids. The CDR3 sequence is CASSLPQGANQPQHF. The CDR3 DNA is TGCGCCAGCAGTCTCCCGCAGGGAGCTAATCAGCCCCAGCATTTT.

This clonotype was seen only a few times. The chain combines TRBV19 with TRBJ1-1; the D is unclear. V was trimmed by 5 bases and J by 1 base, leaving 11 bases between them. Germline CDR1 and CDR2: LNHDA and SQIVND (reference sequence). The CDR3 consists of 14 residues. CDR3 nucleotides: TGTGCCAGTAGTTTTTCCGGCTCGAACACTGAAGCTTTCTTT. It specifies CASSFSGSNTEAFF.

V and J are TRBV6-2 or TRBV6-3 and TRBJ2-1; D is perhaps TRBD1 or TRBD2 (5 bases each). With 5 bases removed from V and 9 bases from J, the gap between germline ends came to 14 bases. CDR3 length: 13 residues. From germline, CDR1 is MNHEY and CDR2 SVGEGT. The CDR3 region is CASSPTRRGEQFF. The CDR3 DNA reads as TGTGCCAGCAGTCCTACTAGAAGGGGTGAGCAGTTCTTC.

The V and J genes are TRBV27 and TRBJ2-1; D remains ambiguous. The germline V gene has CDR1 MNHEY and CDR2 SMNVEV (reference sequence). Trimming left V 6 bases short and J 3 bases short, with 9 bases between. The CDR3 sequence is 13 residues long. The CDR3 is CASSMGYYNEQFF. As DNA, the CDR3 is TGTGCCAGCAGCATGGGCTACTACAATGAGCAGTTCTTC.

This clonotype turned up a few times. The chain employs TRBV4-2 and TRBJ2-3, with TRBD2 matching 10 bases. V gave up 6 bases and J gave up 5 bases; unmatched junction bases: 8. The CDR3 runs 15 residues. Germline-derived CDR1 and CDR2 are LGHNA and YNFKEQ. As DNA, the CDR3 is TGTGCCAGCAGGCCTAGAGCGGGGGGGCGAGATACGCAGTATTTT. Amino acids: CASRPRAGGRDTQYF.

This clonotype was recorded once. The CDR3 here is CASSPRGLAGAPSYNEQFF. DNA of the CDR3: TGTGCCAGCAGCCCTCGGGGGCTAGCGGGGGCTCCCTCCTACAATGAGCAGTTCTTC. This sequence joins TRBV5-4 and TRBJ2-1; the match to TRBD2 covers 10 bases. The CDR3 sequence is 19 residues long. The trim removed 4 bases at V and 0 bases at J, leaving 13 bases unmatched. Germline values: CDR1 SGHNT, CDR2 YYREEE (reference sequence). Variable domain in full (rest from reference TRBV5-4 and TRBJ2-1): ETGVTQSPTHLIKTRGQQVTLRCSSQSGHNTVSWYQQALGQGPQFIFQYYREEENGRGNFPPRFSGLQFPNYSSELNVNALELDDSALYLCASSPRGLAGAPSYNEQFFGPGTRLTVL.

This clonotype was observed once. The chain employs TRBV27 and TRBJ1-2; 8 bases line up with TRBD1. The germline V gene has CDR1 MNHEY and CDR2 SMNVEV (reference sequence). The junction had 3 bases not matched to a gene; V was cut back by 0 bases and J by 0 bases. The CDR3 totals 16 residues. This CDR3 reads CASSLSWTGSNYGYTF. In nucleotides, the CDR3 is TGTGCCAGCAGTTTATCCTGGACAGGGTCTAACTATGGCTACACCTTC.

The rearrangement uses TRBV7-9 and TRBJ2-1, with a tentative D call TRBD1 (6 bases). With 3 bases removed from V and 6 bases from J, the gap between germline ends came to 9 bases. From germline, CDR1 is SEHNR and CDR2 FQNEAQ (reference sequence). This CDR3 has 13 amino acids. The CDR3 loop is CASSFQGGNEQFF. The CDR3 DNA follows: TGTGCCAGCAGCTTCCAAGGGGGCAATGAGCAGTTCTTC. The full variable domain, in which reference TRBV7-9 and TRBJ2-1 provide the parts outside the CDR3, is DTGVSQNPRHKITKRGQNVTFRCDPISEHNRLYWYRQTLGQGPEFLTYFQNEAQLEKSRLLSDRFSAERPKGSFSTLEIQRTEQGDSAMYLCASSFQGGNEQFFGPGTRLTVL.

J is TRBJ2-3 and V is TRBV10-3; 9 nucleotides line up with TRBD2. CDR3 length equals 17 residues. Germline CDR1 reads ENHRY; CDR2 reads SYGVKD. The V and J ends lost 2 bases and 0 bases, in that order; junction bases with no gene match: 6. The CDR3: CAISEVLAGASTDTQYF. In DNA form, the CDR3 reads TGTGCCATCAGTGAGGTTTTAGCGGGGGCTAGCACAGATACGCAGTATTTT.

The chain combines TRBV4-2 with TRBJ2-7; unclear D gene. In germline, CDR1 is LGHNA, CDR2 YNFKEQ. The CDR3 contains 13 residues. V was trimmed by 4 bases and J by 7 bases, leaving 14 bases between them. CDR3 loop: CASSPKGQVEQYF. For the CDR3, the DNA is TGTGCCAGCAGCCCTAAAGGGCAGGTGGAGCAGTACTTC.

CDR3 nucleotides: TGTGCCAGCAGCTTTGCAGGGCCTAATTCACCCCTCCACTTT. Translated: CASSFAGPNSPLHF. The genes are TRBV5-4 and TRBJ1-6; possible D gene TRBD1, 5 bases. CDR1 is SGHNT, CDR2 YYREEE, per germline (reference sequence). V was pared by 2 bases and J by 6 bases, with 9 bases between. CDR3 length: 14 residues.

V and J are TRBV10-3 and TRBJ2-7; the D gene could be TRBD1 or TRBD2 (5 bases each). Per germline, CDR1 ENHRY and CDR2 SYGVKD. Trimming removed 6 bases at V and 3 bases at J, with 24 bases between. The CDR3 is made up of 17 amino acids. CDR3 nucleotides: TGTGCCATCAGCCAAGCAAGCCGGGACGTTATACTCTACGAGCAGTACGTC. This sequence encodes CAISQASRDVILYEQYV.

This clonotype has only a few counts. The CDR3 is CASSFTLTYEQYF. The CDR3 nucleotides are TGTGCCAGCAGTTTTACTCTTACCTACGAGCAGTACTTC. The genes are TRBV27 and TRBJ2-7; D remains ambiguous. V gave up 3 bases and J gave up 2 bases, with 8 bases separating them. The CDR3 has 13 amino acids. CDR1 is MNHEY, CDR2 SMNVEV, per germline (reference sequence).

This clonotype appeared many times. The rearrangement uses TRBV7-3 and TRBJ2-3; TRBD2 matches 12 bases. The germline gives CDR1 SGHTA, CDR2 FQGTGA. With V trimmed by 5 bases and J by 1 base, 13 bases remained unmatched. The CDR3 covers 19 residues. CDR3 loop: CASSLPTSGGPGGTDTQYF. CDR3 bases: TGTGCCAGCAGCCTCCCTACTAGCGGGGGGCCGGGCGGCACAGATACGCAGTATTTT.

This clonotype was picked up many times. The chain is built from TRBV7-2 and TRBJ1-2; 10 bases map to TRBD1. The CDR3 runs to 15 residues. The germline V gene encodes CDR1 SGHTA and CDR2 FQGNSA. V lost 4 bases to trimming and J lost 4 bases; unmatched junction nucleotides: 6. The CDR3 sequence is CASSSPGQGTYGYTF. In DNA form, the CDR3 reads TGTGCCAGCAGCTCGCCGGGACAGGGGACCTATGGCTACACCTTC.

This clonotype was detected only a few times. The rearrangement uses TRBV27 and TRBJ2-2, with 8 bases that match TRBD2. The trim removed 7 bases at V and 3 bases at J, leaving 4 bases unmatched. This CDR3 has 14 amino acids. Germline V gene sequence: CDR1 MNHEY, CDR2 SMNVEV (reference sequence). CDR3: CASKRLAHTGELFF. CDR3 sequence (DNA): TGTGCCAGCAAGAGACTAGCGCACACCGGGGAGCTGTTTTTT.

This clonotype was observed a few times. The rearrangement joins TRBV5-6 to TRBJ2-5, with 10 bases lining up with TRBD2. Germline V gene data show CDR1 as SGHDT and CDR2 as YYEEEE. V trimming: 4 bases; J trimming: 5 bases; junction bases outside the gene matches: 5. This CDR3 is built from 14 residues. CDR3 bases: TGTGCCAGCAGCGGATCTAGCGGGGGCGAGACCCAGTACTTC. It translates to CASSGSSGGETQYF. Filled out from reference TRBV5-6 and TRBJ2-5, the complete variable domain reads DAGVTQSPTHLIKTRGQQVTLRCSPKSGHDTVSWYQQALGQGPQFIFQYYEEEERQRGNFPDRFSGHQFPNYSSELNVNALLLGDSALYLCASSGSSGGETQYFGPGTRLLVL.

This clonotype was counted between two and nine times. The V call is TRBV6-5, the J call TRBJ2-6, with D unclear. The CDR3 has 15 amino acids. Germline CDR1 reads MNHEY; CDR2 reads SVGAGI. The V gene lost 4 bases and the J gene lost 8 bases, with 15 bases spanning the gap. For the CDR3, the DNA is TGTGCCAGCAGTTTTTCCGGGCCAAAACCCAACGTCCTGACTTTC. Residues: CASSFSGPKPNVLTF.

The V gene is TRBV6-1, the J gene TRBJ1-5; the D is unclear. Germline V CDR1 and CDR2: MNHNS, SASEGT. Trimming took off 1 base at V and 6 bases at J, with 13 bases between the two ends. This CDR3 is 15 amino acids long. The CDR3 sequence is CASSEGPSGVQPQHF. CDR3 sequence (DNA): TGTGCCAGCAGTGAAGGCCCGTCCGGGGTTCAGCCCCAGCATTTT.

The V and J genes are TRBV13 and TRBJ1-2; maybe TRBD1 (6 bases). V dropped 4 bases and J dropped 8 bases, with 17 bases sitting between them. The CDR3 sequence is 14 residues long. Germline CDR1 and CDR2: PRHDT and FYEKMQ (reference sequence). CDR3 sequence: CASSSDRSTPGYTF. The CDR3 DNA sequence: TGTGCCAGCAGCTCGGACAGATCAACCCCGGGCTACACCTTC.

Concerning this clonotype itself: A read error is possible here, since a much larger clone lies one base away. The DNA for the CDR3 is TGTGCCAGCAGCTTAGCCGGGACACGGGAGTTAAATGAGCAGTTCTTC. Translating gives CASSLAGTRELNEQFF. The rearrangement joins TRBV7-8 to TRBJ2-1, with D perhaps being TRBD1 or TRBD2 (6 bases each). The germline CDR1 and CDR2 sequences are SGHVS and FQNEAQ. The CDR3 is made up of 16 amino acids. V lost 0 bases and J 7 bases, leaving 16 bases between the germline ends.

This clonotype was seen only a few times. The chain uses TRBV7-6 and TRBJ2-7; 7 nucleotides match TRBD1. CDR3 length: 14 amino acids. The trim removed 4 bases at V and 4 bases at J, leaving 7 bases unmatched. Germline V lookup: CDR1 SGHVS, CDR2 FNYEAQ. As DNA, the CDR3 is TGTGCCAGCAGCTCTACAGGGGCTCAATACGAGCAGTACTTC. It codes for CASSSTGAQYEQYF.

This clonotype showed up many times. The chain couples TRBV12-3 or TRBV12-4 to TRBJ1-2; possible D gene TRBD1, 6 bases. The CDR3 runs to 14 residues. The germline V and J ends were trimmed by 3 bases and 6 bases, with 14 bases remaining between them. In nucleotides, the CDR3 is TGTGCCAGCAGTTTTTGGGGACAACGAGATGGCTACACCTTC. Its translation is CASSFWGQRDGYTF.

This sequence joins TRBV20-1 and TRBJ1-2; 10 bases align to TRBD1. V lost 0 bases to trimming and J lost 5 bases; unmatched junction nucleotides: 3. From germline, CDR1 is DFQATT and CDR2 SNEGSKA (reference sequence). This CDR3 comprises 14 residues. CDR3 bases: TGCAGTGCTAGAGATAGGGACAGGGGTTATGGCTACACCTTC. It codes for CSARDRDRGYGYTF.